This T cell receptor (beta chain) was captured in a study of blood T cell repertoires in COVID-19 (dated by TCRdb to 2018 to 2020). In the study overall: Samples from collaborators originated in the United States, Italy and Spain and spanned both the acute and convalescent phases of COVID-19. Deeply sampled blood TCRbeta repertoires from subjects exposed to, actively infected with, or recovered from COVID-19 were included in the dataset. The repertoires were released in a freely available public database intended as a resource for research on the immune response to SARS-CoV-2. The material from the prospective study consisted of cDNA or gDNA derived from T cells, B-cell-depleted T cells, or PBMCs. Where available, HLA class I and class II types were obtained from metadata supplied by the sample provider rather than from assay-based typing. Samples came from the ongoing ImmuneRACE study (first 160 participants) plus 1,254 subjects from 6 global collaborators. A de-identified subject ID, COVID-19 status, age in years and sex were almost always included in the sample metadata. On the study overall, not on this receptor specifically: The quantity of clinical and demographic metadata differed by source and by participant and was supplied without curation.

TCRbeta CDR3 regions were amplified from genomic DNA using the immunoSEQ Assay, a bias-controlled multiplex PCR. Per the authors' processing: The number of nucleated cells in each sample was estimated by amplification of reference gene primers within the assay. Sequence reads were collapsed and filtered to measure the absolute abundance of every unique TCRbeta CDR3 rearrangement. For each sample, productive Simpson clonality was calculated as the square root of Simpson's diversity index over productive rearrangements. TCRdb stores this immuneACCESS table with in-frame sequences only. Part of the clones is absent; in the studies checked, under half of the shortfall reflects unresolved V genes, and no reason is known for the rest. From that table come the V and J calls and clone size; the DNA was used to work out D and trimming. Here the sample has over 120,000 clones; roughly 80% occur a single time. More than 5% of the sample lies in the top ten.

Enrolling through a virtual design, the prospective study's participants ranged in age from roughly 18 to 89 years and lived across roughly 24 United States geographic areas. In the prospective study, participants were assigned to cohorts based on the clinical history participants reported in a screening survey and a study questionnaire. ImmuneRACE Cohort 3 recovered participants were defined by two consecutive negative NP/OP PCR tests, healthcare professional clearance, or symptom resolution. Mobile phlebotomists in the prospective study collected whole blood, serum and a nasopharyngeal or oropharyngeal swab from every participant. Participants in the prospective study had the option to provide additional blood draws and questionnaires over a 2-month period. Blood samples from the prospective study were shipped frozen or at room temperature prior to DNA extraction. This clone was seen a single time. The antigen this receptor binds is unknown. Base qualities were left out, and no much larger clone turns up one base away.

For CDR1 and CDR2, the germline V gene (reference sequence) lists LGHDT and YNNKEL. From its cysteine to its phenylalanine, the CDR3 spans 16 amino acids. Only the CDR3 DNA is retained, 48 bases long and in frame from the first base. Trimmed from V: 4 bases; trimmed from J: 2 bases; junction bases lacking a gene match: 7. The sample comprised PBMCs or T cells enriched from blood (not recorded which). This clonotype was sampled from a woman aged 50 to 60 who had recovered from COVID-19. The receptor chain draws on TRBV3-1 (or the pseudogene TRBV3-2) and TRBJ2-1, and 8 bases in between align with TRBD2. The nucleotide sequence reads TGTGCCAGCAGCCCCCTTGCGGGGGGCGCCTACAATGAGCAGTTCTTC. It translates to CASSPLAGGAYNEQFF.